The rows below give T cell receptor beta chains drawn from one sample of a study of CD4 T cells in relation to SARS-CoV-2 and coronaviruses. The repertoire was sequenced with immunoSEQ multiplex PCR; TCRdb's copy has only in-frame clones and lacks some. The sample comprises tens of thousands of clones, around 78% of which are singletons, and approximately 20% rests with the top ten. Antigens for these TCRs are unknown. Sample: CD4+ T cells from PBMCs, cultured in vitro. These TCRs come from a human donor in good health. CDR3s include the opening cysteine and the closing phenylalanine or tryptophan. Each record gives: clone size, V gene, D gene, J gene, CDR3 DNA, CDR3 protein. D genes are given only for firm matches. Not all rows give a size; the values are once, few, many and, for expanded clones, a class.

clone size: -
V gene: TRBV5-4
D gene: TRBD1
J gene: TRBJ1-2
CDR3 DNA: TGTGCCAGCAGCTTGGGTGGGGGGGCAGGGGGCAACTATGGCTACACCTTC
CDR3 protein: CASSLGGGAGGNYGYTF

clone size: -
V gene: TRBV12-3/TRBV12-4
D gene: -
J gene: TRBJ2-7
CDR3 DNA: TGTGCCAGCAGTCCTAACCCCTACGAGCAGTACTTC
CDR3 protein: CASSPNPYEQYF

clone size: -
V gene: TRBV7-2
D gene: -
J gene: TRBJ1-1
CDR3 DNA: TGTGCCAGCAGCTTTGAAGGGGGGAACACTGAAGCTTTCTTT
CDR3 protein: CASSFEGGNTEAFF

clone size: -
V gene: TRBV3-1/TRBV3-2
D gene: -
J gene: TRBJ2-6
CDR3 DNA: TGTGCCAGCAGCATGACCTACGGCTCTGGGGCCAACGTCCTGACTTTC
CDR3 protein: CASSMTYGSGANVLTF

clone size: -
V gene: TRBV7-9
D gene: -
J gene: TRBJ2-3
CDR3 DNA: TGTGCCAGCAGCTTTGTGTTGGGCACAGATACGCAGTATTTT
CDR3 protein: CASSFVLGTDTQYF

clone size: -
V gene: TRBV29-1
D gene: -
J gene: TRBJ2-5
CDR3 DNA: TGCAGCGTTGAAGGGACTCAAGAGACCCAGTACTTC
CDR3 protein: CSVEGTQETQYF

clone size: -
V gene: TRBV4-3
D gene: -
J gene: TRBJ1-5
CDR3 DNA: TGCGCCAGCAGCCAAGATCTGGATCAGCCCCAGCATTTT
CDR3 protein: CASSQDLDQPQHF

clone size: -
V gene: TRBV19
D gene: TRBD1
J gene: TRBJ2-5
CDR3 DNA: TGTGCCAGTAGTATTGGACAGGGTGGCCGGGGGACCCAGTACTTC
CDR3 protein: CASSIGQGGRGTQYF

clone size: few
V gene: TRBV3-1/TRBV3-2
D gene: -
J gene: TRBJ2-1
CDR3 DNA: TGTGCCAGCAGCCAACCGATGGCGGACGAGCAGTTCTTC
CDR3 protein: CASSQPMADEQFF

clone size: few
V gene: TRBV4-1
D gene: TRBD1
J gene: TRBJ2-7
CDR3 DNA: TGCGCCAGCAGCCATCCCACCAGGGGGCCCGAGCAGTACTTC
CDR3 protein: CASSHPTRGPEQYF

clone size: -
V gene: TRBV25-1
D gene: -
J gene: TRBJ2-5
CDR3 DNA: TGTGCCAGCAGTGAATTTTTAGGGCAAGAGACCCAGTACTTC
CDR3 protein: CASSEFLGQETQYF

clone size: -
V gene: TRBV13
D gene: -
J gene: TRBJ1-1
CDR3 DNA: TGTGCCAGCAGCCCCTCCGGTAGTTGGGGGACTGAAGCTTTCTTT
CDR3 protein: CASSPSGSWGTEAFF

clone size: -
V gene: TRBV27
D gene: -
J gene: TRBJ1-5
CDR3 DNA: TGTGCCAGCAGGAAGGGGGGGTGGAGCAATCAGCCCCAGCATTTT
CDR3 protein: CASRKGGWSNQPQHF

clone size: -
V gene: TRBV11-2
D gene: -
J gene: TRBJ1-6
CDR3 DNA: TGTGCCAGCAGCTTAGACAGGGCGGCCTATAATTCACCCCTCCACTTT
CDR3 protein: CASSLDRAAYNSPLHF

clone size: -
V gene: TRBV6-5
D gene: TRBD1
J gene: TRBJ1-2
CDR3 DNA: TGTGCCAGCGAAGGACAGGGGGCGGTCTATGGCTACACCTTC
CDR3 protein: CASEGQGAVYGYTF

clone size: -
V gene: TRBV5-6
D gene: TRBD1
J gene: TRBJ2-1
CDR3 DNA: TGTGCCAGCAGCGGGGGACAGGGCTATGAGCAGTTCTTC
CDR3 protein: CASSGGQGYEQFF

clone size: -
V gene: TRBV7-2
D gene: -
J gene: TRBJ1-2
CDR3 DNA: TGTGCCAGCAGCCCTTCGAACCCGGGGGGCTACACCTTC
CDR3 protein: CASSPSNPGGYTF

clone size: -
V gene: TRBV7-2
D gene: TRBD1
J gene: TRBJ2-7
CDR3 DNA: TGTGCCAGCAGCACAGGGGACGAGCAGTACTTC
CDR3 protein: CASSTGDEQYF

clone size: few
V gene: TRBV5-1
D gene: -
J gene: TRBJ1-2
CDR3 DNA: TGCGCCAGCAGCTCGGCAGGACAGCACACTCACTATGGCTACACCTTC
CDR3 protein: CASSSAGQHTHYGYTF

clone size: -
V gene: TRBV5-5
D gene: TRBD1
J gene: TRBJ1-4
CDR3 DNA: TGTGCCAGCAGCCAACAGGGGGATGAAAAACTGTTTTTT
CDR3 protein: CASSQQGDEKLFF

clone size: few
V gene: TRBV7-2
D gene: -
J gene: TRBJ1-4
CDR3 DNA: TGTGCCAGCAGCTTAGGGACACCGGGTCGGGAAAAACTGTTTTTT
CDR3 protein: CASSLGTPGREKLFF

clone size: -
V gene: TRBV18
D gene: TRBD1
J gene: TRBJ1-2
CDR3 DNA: TGTGCCAGCTCACCAAGGTTGACAGGGGGAGAGGGCTACACCTTC
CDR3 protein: CASSPRLTGGEGYTF

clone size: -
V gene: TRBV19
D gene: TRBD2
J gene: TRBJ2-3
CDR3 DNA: TGTGCCAGTACCAGCAACTGGTTGCGGGAGGGCCAAAGCACAGATACGCAGTATTTT
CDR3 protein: CASTSNWLREGQSTDTQYF

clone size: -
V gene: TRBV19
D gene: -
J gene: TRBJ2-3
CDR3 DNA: TGTGCCAGTAGAGATAAGGGCGGCGCCGCTAGCACAGATACGCAGTATTTT
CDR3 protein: CASRDKGGAASTDTQYF

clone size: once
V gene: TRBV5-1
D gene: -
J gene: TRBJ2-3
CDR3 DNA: TGCGCCAGCAGCTTGGCCGCTCCGCCCCCAGATACGCAGTATTTT
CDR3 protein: CASSLAAPPPDTQYF

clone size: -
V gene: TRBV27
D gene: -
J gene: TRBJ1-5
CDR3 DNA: TGTGCCAGCAGTCCCGGGGTCCCTGATCAGCCCCAGCATTTT
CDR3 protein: CASSPGVPDQPQHF

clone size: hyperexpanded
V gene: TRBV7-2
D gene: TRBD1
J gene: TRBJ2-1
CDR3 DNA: TGTGCCAGCAGCTTCCAAGGGCAGGGGGTTGAGCAGTTCTTC
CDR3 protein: CASSFQGQGVEQFF

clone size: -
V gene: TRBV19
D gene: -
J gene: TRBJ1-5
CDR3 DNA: TGTGCCAGTAGTATAGAACGGGACCAGCCCCAGCATTTT
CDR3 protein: CASSIERDQPQHF

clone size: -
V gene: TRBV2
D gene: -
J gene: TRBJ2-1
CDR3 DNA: TGTGCCATGACGAAGGGGCACTACAATGAGCAGTTCTTC
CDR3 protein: CAMTKGHYNEQFF

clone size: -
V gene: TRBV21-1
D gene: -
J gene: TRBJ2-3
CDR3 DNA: TGTGCCAGCAGCACACTAGCGGGAGTCCCAGATACGCAGTATTTT
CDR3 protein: CASSTLAGVPDTQYF

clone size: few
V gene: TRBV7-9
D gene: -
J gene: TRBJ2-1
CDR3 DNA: TGTGCCAGCAGACGACAGGGAGGTGAGCAGTTCTTC
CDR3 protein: CASRRQGGEQFF

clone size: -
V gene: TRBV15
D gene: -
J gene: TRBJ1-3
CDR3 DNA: TGTGCCACCAGCAGACCTGCGGGCAGAATCGGAAACCTCTCTGGAAACACCATATATTTT
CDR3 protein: CATSRPAGRIGNLSGNTIYF

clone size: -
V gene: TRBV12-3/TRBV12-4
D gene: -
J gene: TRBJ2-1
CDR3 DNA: TGTGCCAGCACCCAGGGGCTAGGTGAGCAGTTCTTC
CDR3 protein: CASTQGLGEQFF

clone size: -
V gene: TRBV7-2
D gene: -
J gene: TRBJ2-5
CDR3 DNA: TGTGCCAGCAGCTTAGGAGGCAGTCAAGAGACCCAGTACTTC
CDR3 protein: CASSLGGSQETQYF

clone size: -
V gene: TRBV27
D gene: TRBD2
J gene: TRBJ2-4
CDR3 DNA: TGTGCCAGCAGTTGGGCGGGAGGACTTCGGGGGGCCAAAAACATTCAGTACTTC
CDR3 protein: CASSWAGGLRGAKNIQYF

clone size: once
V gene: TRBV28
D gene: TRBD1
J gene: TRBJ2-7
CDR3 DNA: TGTGCCAGCAGTTTAATTGGGACAGGCTCCTACGAGCAGTACTTC
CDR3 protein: CASSLIGTGSYEQYF

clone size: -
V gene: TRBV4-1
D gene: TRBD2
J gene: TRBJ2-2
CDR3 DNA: TGCGCCAGCACCCGTAGCGGGAGGGCCGACACCGGGGAGCTGTTTTTT
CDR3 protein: CASTRSGRADTGELFF

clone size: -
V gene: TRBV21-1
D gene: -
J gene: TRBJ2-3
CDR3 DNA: TGTGCCAGCAGCCCGCCCCAGAGGGAAGAAAGGACAGATACGCAGTATTTT
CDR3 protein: CASSPPQREERTDTQYF

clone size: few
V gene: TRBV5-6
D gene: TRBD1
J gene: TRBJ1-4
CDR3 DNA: TGTGCCAGCAGCTTCCTCCAGACAGGGCATGAAAAACTGTTTTTT
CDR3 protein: CASSFLQTGHEKLFF

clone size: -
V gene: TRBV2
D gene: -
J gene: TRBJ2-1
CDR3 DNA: TGTGCCAGCAGTTCAGGAGCGTCCTACAATGAGCAGTTCTTC
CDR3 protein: CASSSGASYNEQFF

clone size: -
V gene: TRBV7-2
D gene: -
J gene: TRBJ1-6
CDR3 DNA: TGTGCCAGCAGCAGGGCGGGGAGGTATAATTCACCCCTCCACTTT
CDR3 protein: CASSRAGRYNSPLHF

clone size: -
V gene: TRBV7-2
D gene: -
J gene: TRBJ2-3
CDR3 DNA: TGTGCCAGCAGCGGTCGGGGCGGGGTAAGCACAGATACGCAGTATTTT
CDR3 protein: CASSGRGGVSTDTQYF

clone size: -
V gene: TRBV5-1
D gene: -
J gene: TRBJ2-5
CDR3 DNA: TGCGCCAGCAGCTTGGTAAGAGCGGAGGCTCAAGAGACCCAGTACTTC
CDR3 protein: CASSLVRAEAQETQYF

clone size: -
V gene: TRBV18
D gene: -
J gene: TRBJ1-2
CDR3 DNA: TGTGCCAGCTCCGGGGGGGACTATGGCTACACCTTC
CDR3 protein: CASSGGDYGYTF

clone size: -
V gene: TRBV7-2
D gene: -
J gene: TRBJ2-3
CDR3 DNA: TGTGCCAGCAGCTCCGAGCGGGGCACAGATACGCAGTATTTT
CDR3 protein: CASSSERGTDTQYF